This TCR beta chain was captured in a study of CD8 T cells in ankylosing spondylitis. Library preparation for TCR beta used quantitative 5'-RACE with molecular barcodes. From the 5' RACE reads, TCRdb called clonotypes with MiXCR, one entry per CDR3 protein. Of more than 400,000 distinct CDR3 sequences listed, about 5% are singletons. The CDR3 is 15 amino acids. V shed 3 bases and J 6 bases; nucleotides not matched to a gene: 8. This clonotype appeared many times. Its specificity is unknown. The study's findings and limits: In peripheral blood, disease-linked CD8+ clones occurred at relatively low frequencies. A TCR beta motif of several highly homologous variants seemed to mark ankylosing spondylitis blood. Disease-linked clones reportedly concentrated significantly in matched ankylosing spondylitis synovial fluid.

The receptor was isolated from a male donor with ankylosing spondylitis. Sequencing was performed on blood, either unsorted or a sorted T cell fraction (not recorded which). V gene TRBV12-3 or TRBV12-4 combines with J gene TRBJ1-2, with 9 bases aligning to TRBD1. CDR3 DNA sequence: TGTGCCAGCAGTTTCACCCCGGGACAGGGAAATGGCTACACCTTC. Protein product: CASSFTPGQGNGYTF.